Presented here are 28 T cell receptor beta chains from one specimen sequenced in a study of blood T cells in healthy people across ages. Sample-barcoded 5' priming and a J-beta primer mix drove a second PCR of about 6 to 12 cycles. TCRdb recomputed calls from the 5' RACE reads with MiXCR, one row per CDR3 protein. The data show 1.5 million to 2 million distinct CDR3 sequences, with about 31% seen just once and approximately 10% held by the top ten. What was sequenced was blood. Receptor source: a woman under 40 in good health.

As regards this clonotype: Relative to the germline gene, one junction end is altered; a read error may explain this. V gene TRBV5-6 combines with J gene TRBJ2-7; the D is unclear. CDR3 length: 12 residues. From germline, CDR1 is SGHDT and CDR2 YYEEEE. The CDR3 bases are TGTGCCAGCAGCTTGGGGCGCTACGGGCAGTACTTC. It codes for CASSLGRYGQYF. Using reference TRBV5-6 and TRBJ2-7 for the parts outside the CDR3, the full variable domain is DAGVTQSPTHLIKTRGQQVTLRCSPKSGHDTVSWYQQALGQGPQFIFQYYEEEERQRGNFPDRFSGHQFPNYSSELNVNALLLGDSALYLCASSLGRYGQYFGPGTRLTVT.

The CDR3 sequence is CASSALDGPGETQYF. CDR3 DNA sequence: TGCGCCAGCAGCGCCCTGGACGGACCGGGAGAGACCCAGTACTTC. The V and J genes are TRBV5-1 and TRBJ2-5; D ambiguous. There are 15 residues in the CDR3. Germline loops: CDR1 SGHRS, CDR2 YFSETQ. Trimming removed 4 bases at V and 4 bases at J, with 17 bases between.

This clonotype was detected many times. The chain combines TRBV20-1 with TRBJ2-7; D unresolved. Germline V CDR1 and CDR2: DFQATT, SNEGSKA (reference sequence). This CDR3 is 13 amino acids long. Trimming left V 4 bases short and J 3 bases short, with 13 bases between. The chain's CDR3 is CSAIELPNYEQYF. The CDR3 DNA is TGCAGTGCTATAGAGTTACCGAACTACGAGCAGTACTTC.

This clonotype was detected a few times. The chain combines TRBV3-1 with TRBJ2-7; D ambiguous. CDR1 is LGHDT, CDR2 YNNKEL, per germline (reference sequence). V gave up 2 bases and J gave up 3 bases, with 14 bases separating them. CDR3 length: 15 residues. CDR3 DNA sequence: TGTGCCAGCAGCCAAAGGACGGATTACTTCTACGAGCAGTACTTC. This encodes CASSQRTDYFYEQYF.

The chain employs TRBV5-1 and TRBJ1-1; D is unresolved. Germline CDR1 SGHRS, CDR2 YFSETQ. Trimming pared 3 bases from V and 6 bases from J, leaving 9 bases between. This CDR3 spans 12 amino acids. The CDR3 DNA sequence: TGCGCCAGCAGCTCTATGGTAGCTGAAGCTTTCTTT. This translates into CASSSMVAEAFF.

This rearrangement joins TRBV6-5 to TRBJ2-1; TRBD2 matches 8 bases. After removal of 2 bases from V and 6 bases from J, the junction contained 9 bases not matched to a gene. Looked up from germline, CDR1 is MNHEY and CDR2 is SVGAGI. The CDR3 covers 16 residues. CDR3: CASSYHRAGGANEQFF. The CDR3 nucleotides read TGTGCCAGCAGTTACCACCGGGCGGGAGGAGCCAATGAGCAGTTCTTC.

This clonotype was recorded a few times. The chain couples TRBV20-1 to TRBJ1-2; no firm D call. V lost 6 bases to trimming and J lost 0 bases, with 14 bases between them. The CDR3 extends over 14 amino acids. Germline V gene data show CDR1 as DFQATT and CDR2 as SNEGSKA (reference sequence). CDR3 sequence reads: CSAVSGGSNYGYTF. CDR3 in DNA: TGCAGTGCCGTTAGCGGCGGGTCTAACTATGGCTACACCTTC.

This clonotype has ten or more counts. J is TRBJ2-5 and V is TRBV20-1, with TRBD2 as a possible D gene (6 bases). Germline V gene lookup returns CDR1 DFQATT and CDR2 SNEGSKA (reference sequence). V lost 2 bases, J lost 5 bases, and 12 bases lay in between. The CDR3 is 13 residues long. CDR3 nucleotide sequence: TGCAGTGCTAGACGGGGGTATGTGGAGACCCAGTACTTC. As protein: CSARRGYVETQYF.

Note on this clonotype: This could be a read error, since a much larger clone is one nucleotide away. This sequence joins TRBV7-9 and TRBJ2-1; TRBD2 agrees at 7 bases. This CDR3 has 13 residues. The germline CDR1 and CDR2 sequences are SEHNR and FQNEAQ (reference sequence). DNA of the CDR3: TGTACCAGCAGCTTAGCGGGCGGGCCTGAGCAGTTCTTC. This gives the protein CTSSLAGGPEQFF.

This chain links TRBV10-3 with TRBJ2-1, with 10 bases matching TRBD2. Germline lookup yields CDR1 ENHRY and CDR2 SYGVKD. V dropped 11 bases and J dropped 5; count of bases not matched to a gene: 15. This CDR3 spans 16 amino acids. The DNA for the CDR3 is TGTGCCGCCTCCCCACGAGGCCTAGCGGGAGACAATGAGCAGTTCTTC. Its translation is CAASPRGLAGDNEQFF.

This clonotype has a count of ten or more. The chain links TRBV20-1 to TRBJ2-7, with D uncertain. Germline V CDR1 and CDR2: DFQATT, SNEGSKA (reference sequence). The V end was cut by 0 bases, the J end by 1 base, with 10 bases between. The CDR3 has 14 residues. CDR3: CSARDLGGSYEQYF. CDR3 DNA: TGCAGTGCTAGAGATTTGGGTGGTTCCTACGAGCAGTACTTC.

In the case of this clonotype: Relative to the germline gene, one junction end is altered; a read error may explain this. The chain uses TRBV6-5 and TRBJ2-2; 7 bases map to TRBD1. The germline V gene has CDR1 MNHEY and CDR2 SVGAGI. The CDR3 is made up of 15 amino acids. The CDR3 protein is CVSKGAKRSPGELFF. The CDR3 DNA reads as TGTGTCAGCAAGGGGGCGAAGAGGTCTCCCGGGGAGCTGTTTTTT.

To note about this clonotype: With a much larger clone just one base away, this may be a read error. The rearrangement uses TRBV28 and TRBJ2-7, with a possible D match to TRBD1 (7 bases). The CDR3 totals 16 residues. Germline V lookup: CDR1 MDHEN, CDR2 SYDVKM. CDR3 sequence: CASSSSWEDRLYGQYF. CDR3 in DNA: TGTGCCAGCAGTTCCTCGTGGGAGGACAGGCTCTACGGGCAGTACTTC.

The table lists this clonotype with a few counts. The V and J genes are TRBV15 and TRBJ2-7; D gene unclear. V lost 1 base to trimming and J lost 7 bases, with 14 bases between them. Germline lookup yields CDR1 LNHNV and CDR2 YYDKDF (reference sequence). CDR3 length: 14 amino acids. The CDR3 DNA is TGTGCCACCAGCAGAGTACCGGACCTGGGGGAGCAGTACTTC. Encoded protein: CATSRVPDLGEQYF.

This clonotype showed up just a few times. The V and J genes are TRBV7-9 and TRBJ1-1; D possibly corresponds to TRBD1 (6 bases). The CDR3 sequence is 15 residues long. The germline V and J ends were trimmed by 5 bases and 1 base, with 14 bases remaining between them. The germline V gene has CDR1 SEHNR and CDR2 FQNEAQ (reference sequence). The CDR3 sequence: CASSPRQVGNTEAFF. CDR3 in DNA: TGTGCCAGCAGCCCTAGACAGGTTGGGAACACTGAAGCTTTCTTT.

Many counts were recorded for this clonotype. The CDR3 DNA reads as TGCAGCGTTGGCGAGGGGTTAGGTCAGCCCCAGCATTTT. This encodes CSVGEGLGQPQHF. V gene TRBV29-1 combines with J gene TRBJ1-5, with D tentatively TRBD1 (5 bases). The CDR3 consists of 13 residues. Trimming pared 4 bases from V and 6 bases from J, leaving 13 bases between. Germline CDR1 is SQVTM and CDR2 is ANQGSEA.

In this sample, this clonotype turned up a few times. The V gene is TRBV9, the J gene TRBJ1-2; D possibly corresponds to TRBD1 (6 bases). This CDR3 is 13 amino acids long. Germline V lookup: CDR1 SGDLS, CDR2 YYNGEE. V gave up 3 bases and J gave up 3 bases, with 9 bases separating them. The CDR3 reads CASSARTDYGYTF. The CDR3 nucleotides are TGTGCCAGCAGCGCCCGGACAGACTATGGCTACACCTTC.

The chain couples TRBV27 to TRBJ2-2; D gene ambiguous. CDR1 and CDR2 (germline): MNHEY, SMNVEV (reference sequence). Trimming took off 0 bases at V and 4 bases at J, with 12 bases between the two ends. The CDR3 totals 16 residues. In DNA, the CDR3 is TGTGCCAGCAGTTTATCGGAAAGGGTCGGCACCGGGGAGCTGTTTTTT. It yields the protein CASSLSERVGTGELFF.

The J gene is TRBJ2-3, the V gene TRBV5-5; D is uncertain. This CDR3 has 14 amino acids. Germline V gene data show CDR1 as SGHKS and CDR2 as YYEKEE (reference sequence). Trimming took off 0 bases at V and 2 bases at J, with 7 bases between the two ends. The CDR3 DNA sequence: TGTGCCAGCAGCTTGGAGTGGGACACAGATACGCAGTATTTT. Its translation is CASSLEWDTDTQYF.

The rearrangement joins TRBV20-1 to TRBJ1-1, with a possible D match to TRBD1 (5 bases). The CDR3 runs to 14 residues. The V end was cut by 6 bases, the J end by 6 bases, with 20 bases between. The germline CDR1 and CDR2 sequences are DFQATT and SNEGSKA (reference sequence). The CDR3 sequence: CSASTGVSTAEAFF. CDR3 nucleotide sequence: TGCAGTGCCTCGACGGGGGTATCAACCGCTGAAGCTTTCTTT.

This clonotype was recorded a few times. V usage is TRBV2 and J usage is TRBJ2-1, with D perhaps TRBD1 or TRBD2 (5 bases each). CDR3 length equals 10 residues. Per the germline V gene, CDR1 is SNHLY and CDR2 is FYNNEI. The germline V and J ends were trimmed by 8 bases and 9 bases, with 8 bases remaining between them. This chain's CDR3 is CASGGREQFF. The DNA for the CDR3 is TGTGCCAGCGGGGGACGTGAGCAGTTCTTC.

This clonotype was picked up a small number of times. The chain is built from TRBV30 and TRBJ2-4; 9 positions agree with TRBD1. The CDR3 length is 14 residues. The germline CDR1 and CDR2 sequences are GTSNPN and SVGIG (reference sequence). J was trimmed by 13 bases and V by 2 bases; bases with no gene match: 12. This chain's CDR3 is CAWSNDRGSGEQYF. For the CDR3, the DNA is TGTGCCTGGAGTAATGACAGGGGGAGTGGTGAGCAGTACTTC.

The chain links TRBV20-1 to TRBJ2-4; 10 bases align to TRBD1. Gene TRBJ2-7 matches the end of the DNA better, so the J call may be wrong. CDR3 length: 14 amino acids. CDR1 DFQATT and CDR2 SNEGSKA come from the germline V gene (reference sequence). CDR3 protein: CSAPWDRGRGEQYF. The CDR3 nucleotides are TGCAGTGCTCCCTGGGACAGGGGAAGAGGCGAGCAGTACTTC.

This clonotype was recorded at least ten times. The rearrangement uses TRBV28 and TRBJ2-7, with 7 bases that match TRBD1. V trimming: 6 bases; J trimming: 3 bases; junction bases outside the gene matches: 5. This CDR3 comprises 13 residues. Germline CDR1 is MDHEN and CDR2 is SYDVKM. The CDR3 DNA sequence: TGTGCCAGCAGGCCGACAGGGAACTACGAGCAGTACTTC. Its translation: CASRPTGNYEQYF.

This clonotype was seen a handful of times. This rearrangement joins TRBV5-1 to TRBJ2-2; D perhaps matches TRBD2 (5 bases). Germline CDR1 SGHRS, CDR2 YFSETQ. The CDR3 covers 15 residues. V was shortened by 2 bases and J by 5 bases, with 13 bases between the two germline ends. CDR3 region: CASSFSGGSTGELFF. Written as DNA, the CDR3 is TGCGCCAGCAGCTTTTCGGGCGGGTCTACCGGGGAGCTGTTTTTT.

The CDR3, as DNA: TGCGCCAGCAGCCAAGGGGGGCTGACCTTCGCAGATACGCAGTATTTT. As protein: CASSQGGLTFADTQYF. The chain links TRBV4-1 to TRBJ2-3, with D possibly matching TRBD1 (6 bases). Germline V gene lookup returns CDR1 MGHRA and CDR2 YSYEKL. V was trimmed by 1 base and J by 4 bases, leaving 15 bases between them. The CDR3 consists of 16 residues.

Only a few counts were recorded for this clonotype. The chain is built from TRBV5-1 and TRBJ2-7; 8 nucleotides align to TRBD2. V lost 4 bases and J lost 2; bases outside the gene matches: 8. The length of the CDR3 is 15 residues. CDR1 and CDR2 from the germline V gene are SGHRS and YFSETQ. For the CDR3, the DNA is TGCGCCAGCAGCCAAGGACTAGCTTTTGCCTACGAGCAGTACTTC. Translation: CASSQGLAFAYEQYF.

This clonotype turned up a few times. This chain uses TRBV27 with TRBJ1-1; 8 nucleotides agree with TRBD1. The CDR3 contains 15 residues. The J segment lost 1 base and the V segment lost 5 bases, leaving 6 bases of the junction unmatched. Germline CDR1 reads MNHEY; CDR2 reads SMNVEV (reference sequence). CDR3 nucleotide sequence: TGTGCCAGCAGTACCGGGACAGGATGGAACACTGAAGCTTTCTTT. Translating gives CASSTGTGWNTEAFF.